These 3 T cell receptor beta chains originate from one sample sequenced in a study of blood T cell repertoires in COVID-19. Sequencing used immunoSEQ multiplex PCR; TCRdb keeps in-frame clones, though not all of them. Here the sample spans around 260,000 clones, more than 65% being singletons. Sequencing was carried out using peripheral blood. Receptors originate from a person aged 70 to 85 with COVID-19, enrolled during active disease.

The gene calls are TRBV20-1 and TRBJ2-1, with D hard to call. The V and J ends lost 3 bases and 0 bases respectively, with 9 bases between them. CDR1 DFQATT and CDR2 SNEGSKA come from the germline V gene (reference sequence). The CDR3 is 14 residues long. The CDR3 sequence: CSASVLSSYNEQFF. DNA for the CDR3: TGCAGTGCTAGTGTCCTGAGCTCCTACAATGAGCAGTTCTTC.

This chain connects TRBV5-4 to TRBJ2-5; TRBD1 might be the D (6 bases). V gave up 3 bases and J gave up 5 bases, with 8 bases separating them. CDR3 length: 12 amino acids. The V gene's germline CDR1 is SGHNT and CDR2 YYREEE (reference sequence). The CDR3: CASSYQGETQYF. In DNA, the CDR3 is TGTGCCAGCAGCTATCAGGGGGAGACCCAGTACTTC. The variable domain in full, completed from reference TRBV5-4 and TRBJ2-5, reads ETGVTQSPTHLIKTRGQQVTLRCSSQSGHNTVSWYQQALGQGPQFIFQYYREEENGRGNFPPRFSGLQFPNYSSELNVNALELDDSALYLCASSYQGETQYFGPGTRLLVL.

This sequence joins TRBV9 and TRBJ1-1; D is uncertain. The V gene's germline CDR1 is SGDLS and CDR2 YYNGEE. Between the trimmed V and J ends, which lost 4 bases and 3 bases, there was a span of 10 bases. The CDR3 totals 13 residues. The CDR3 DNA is TGTGCCAGCAGCCCAACCGGAGACACTGAAGCTTTCTTT. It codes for CASSPTGDTEAFF.